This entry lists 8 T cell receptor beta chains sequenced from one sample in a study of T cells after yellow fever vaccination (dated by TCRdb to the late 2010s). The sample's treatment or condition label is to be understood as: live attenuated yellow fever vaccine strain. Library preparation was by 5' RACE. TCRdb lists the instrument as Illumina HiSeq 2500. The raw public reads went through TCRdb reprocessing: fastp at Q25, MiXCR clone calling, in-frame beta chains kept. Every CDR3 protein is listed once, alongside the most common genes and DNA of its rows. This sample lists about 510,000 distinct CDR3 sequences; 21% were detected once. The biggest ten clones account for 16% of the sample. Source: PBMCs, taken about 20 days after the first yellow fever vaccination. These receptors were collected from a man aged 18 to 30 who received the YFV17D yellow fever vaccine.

CDR3 protein: CASSPFTGDYNEQFF. The CDR3 nucleotides read TGTGCCAGCAGCCCATTTACAGGAGACTACAATGAGCAGTTCTTC. The gene calls are TRBV6-2 or TRBV6-3 and TRBJ2-1; tentative D call: TRBD1 (5 bases). There are 15 residues in the CDR3. Germline loops: CDR1 MNHEY, CDR2 SVGEGT. Trimming pared 6 bases from V and 3 bases from J, leaving 15 bases between.

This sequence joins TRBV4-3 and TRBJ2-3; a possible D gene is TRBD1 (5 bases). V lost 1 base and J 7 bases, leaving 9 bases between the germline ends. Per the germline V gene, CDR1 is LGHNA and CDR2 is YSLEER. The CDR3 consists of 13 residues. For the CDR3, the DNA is TGCGCCAGCAGCCAAGGACAGCCAAATACGCAGTATTTT. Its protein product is CASSQGQPNTQYF.

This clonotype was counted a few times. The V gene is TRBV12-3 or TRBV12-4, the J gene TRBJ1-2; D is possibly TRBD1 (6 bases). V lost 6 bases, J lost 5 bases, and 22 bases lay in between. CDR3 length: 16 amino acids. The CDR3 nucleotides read TGTGCCAGCAGACTTAGTGGGGGCAGGGGCGGTTATGGCTACACCTTC. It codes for CASRLSGGRGGYGYTF.

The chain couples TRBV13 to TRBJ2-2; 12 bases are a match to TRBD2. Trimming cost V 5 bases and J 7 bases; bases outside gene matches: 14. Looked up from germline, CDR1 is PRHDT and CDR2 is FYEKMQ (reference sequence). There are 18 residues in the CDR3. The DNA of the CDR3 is TGTGCCAGCAGCACAGGACTAGCGGGGAAAGGAGTCTTCGGGGAGCTGTTTTTT. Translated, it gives CASSTGLAGKGVFGELFF.

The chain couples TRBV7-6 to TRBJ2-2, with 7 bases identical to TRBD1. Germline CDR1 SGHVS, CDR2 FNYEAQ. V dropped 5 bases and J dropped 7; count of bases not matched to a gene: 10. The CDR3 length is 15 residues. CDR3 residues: CASSHRDRFNGELFF. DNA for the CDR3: TGTGCCAGCAGCCACCGGGACAGATTCAACGGGGAGCTGTTTTTT.

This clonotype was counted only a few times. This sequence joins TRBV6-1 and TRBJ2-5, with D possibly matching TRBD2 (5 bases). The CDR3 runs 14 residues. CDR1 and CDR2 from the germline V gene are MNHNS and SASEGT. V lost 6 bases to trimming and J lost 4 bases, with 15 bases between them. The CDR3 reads CASRPPRGRETQYF. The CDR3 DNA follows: TGTGCCAGCAGACCCCCCCGGGGAAGAGAGACCCAGTACTTC.

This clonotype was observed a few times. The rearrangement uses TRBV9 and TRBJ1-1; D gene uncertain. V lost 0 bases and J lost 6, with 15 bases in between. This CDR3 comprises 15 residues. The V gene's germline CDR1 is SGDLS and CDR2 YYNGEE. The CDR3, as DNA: TGTGCCAGCAGCGTAGCTGGTGGGGAGGGTGCTGAAGCTTTCTTT. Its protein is CASSVAGGEGAEAFF.

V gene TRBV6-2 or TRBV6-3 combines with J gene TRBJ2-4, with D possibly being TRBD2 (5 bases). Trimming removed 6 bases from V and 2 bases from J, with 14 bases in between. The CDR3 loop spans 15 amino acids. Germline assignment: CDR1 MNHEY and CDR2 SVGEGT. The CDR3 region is CASRPITGTKNIQYF. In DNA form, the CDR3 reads TGTGCCAGCAGGCCCATCACGGGAACCAAAAACATTCAGTACTTC.